This TCR beta chain derives from a study of regulatory T cells in long-lasting Graves disease. CDR3 length: 15 amino acids. Deletions cut 5 bases from V and 1 base from J, with 15 bases between. Germline lookup yields CDR1 SNHLY and CDR2 FYNNEI. Time point indicated: newly diagnosed GD, antithyroid drugs for less than 3 months. From RNA extracted from PBMCs, the TCR library was made. Arm-PCR of CDR3 regions and iRepertoire HTBI primers were used to build TCR beta libraries. Each CDR3 protein gets one entry after TCRdb re-called the multiplex PCR reads with MiXCR. The data hold 350,000 to 500,000 distinct CDR3 sequences, with over 15% observed a single time. Study observations and caveats: Persistent patients had a count of shared public clonotypes (approximately 3,000) that exceeded that of new patients (roughly 1,000).

This clonotype came up a few times. What it binds is unknown. The same specimen was also included in a second study, on T cells in Graves' hyperthyroidism and ophthalmopathy. That paper notes: First-round RT-PCR targeting the TCR CDR3 was performed with the HTBI primer set.

The receptor was derived from a woman in her 30s with Graves disease. The J gene is TRBJ2-7, the V gene TRBV2, with D perhaps assigned TRBD1 or TRBD2 (5 bases each). Sample: peripheral blood mononuclear cells (PBMCs), taken at new diagnosis, from a patient treated with antithyroid drugs. The CDR3 protein is CASSPSGRTSYEQYF. For the CDR3, the DNA is TGTGCCAGCAGTCCGTCGGGACGGACGTCCTACGAGCAGTACTTC.